The 26 T cell receptor beta chains given below trace back to one sample, sequenced in a study of shared clonotypes between healthy human individuals. Only in-frame clones appear in the TCRdb table, and some are missing; sequencing was by immunoSEQ multiplex PCR. The sample carries 550,000 to 800,000 clones, under 80% recorded once. The sequencing input was memory CD4+ T cells sorted from blood. The sample's subset: CD45RA-negative fraction. All receptors derive from a woman in her 30s in good health.

The chain uses TRBV7-9 and TRBJ2-7; 8 nucleotides match TRBD1. V was clipped by 1 base and J by 5 bases; unmatched bases: 7. The CDR3 is made up of 15 amino acids. Germline-derived CDR1 and CDR2 are SEHNR and FQNEAQ (reference sequence). CDR3: CASSLGLQGADEQYF. CDR3 nucleotides: TGTGCCAGCAGCTTAGGGTTGCAGGGGGCGGACGAGCAGTACTTC.

This clone has a count of ten or more. This sequence joins TRBV5-4 and TRBJ2-5; 8 bases align to TRBD1. Germline CDR1 SGHNT, CDR2 YYREEE (reference sequence). The length of the CDR3 is 14 residues. Trimming removed 4 bases from V and 1 base from J; junction bases left unmatched: 3. The chain's CDR3 is CASSHGTGQETQYF. CDR3 in DNA: TGTGCCAGCAGCCACGGGACAGGCCAAGAGACCCAGTACTTC. Full variable domain (outside the CDR3, taken from reference TRBV5-4 and TRBJ2-5): ETGVTQSPTHLIKTRGQQVTLRCSSQSGHNTVSWYQQALGQGPQFIFQYYREEENGRGNFPPRFSGLQFPNYSSELNVNALELDDSALYLCASSHGTGQETQYFGPGTRLLVL.

The V and J genes are TRBV5-6 and TRBJ1-2; 9 nucleotides align to TRBD1. The V and J ends lost 1 base and 2 bases, in that order; junction bases with no gene match: 9. The CDR3 has 17 residues. Germline CDR1 SGHDT, CDR2 YYEEEE. The CDR3 nucleotides are TGTGCCAGCAGCTTGTGGGGACAGGGAGATAGAAACTATGGCTACACCTTC. Translation: CASSLWGQGDRNYGYTF.

The V and J genes are TRBV28 and TRBJ2-2, with D perhaps matching TRBD2 (5 bases). V was pared by 6 bases and J by 1 base, with 15 bases between. This CDR3 comprises 16 residues. Germline values: CDR1 MDHEN, CDR2 SYDVKM. CDR3 residues: CASRLATGMNTGELFF. The CDR3 DNA follows: TGTGCCAGCAGGTTGGCGACCGGGATGAACACCGGGGAGCTGTTTTTT. Using reference TRBV28 and TRBJ2-2 for the parts outside the CDR3, the full variable domain is DVKVTQSSRYLVKRTGEKVFLECVQDMDHENMFWYRQDPGLGLRLIYFSYDVKMKEKGDIPEGYSVSREKKERFSLILESASTNQTSMYLCASRLATGMNTGELFFGEGSRLTVL.

This clone has a handful of counts. Within the sample, other DNA sequences also encode this same CDR3. The chain couples TRBV18 to TRBJ2-7; D perhaps matches TRBD2 (5 bases). Trimming shortened V by 2 bases and J by 3 bases, and 8 bases separated the two germline ends. The V gene's germline CDR1 is KGHSH and CDR2 LQKENI. The CDR3 runs 13 residues. CDR3 protein: CASSPGGRYEQYF. The CDR3 DNA is TGTGCCAGCTCACCAGGAGGTCGCTACGAGCAGTACTTC. The variable domain in full, with the rest retrieved from reference TRBV18 and TRBJ2-7, is NAGVMQNPRHLVRRRGQEARLRCSPMKGHSHVYWYRQLPEEGLKFMVYLQKENIIDESGMPKERFSAEFPKEGPSILRIQQVVRGDSAAYFCASSPGGRYEQYFGPGTRLTVT.

V and J are TRBV27 and TRBJ1-5, with a possible D match to TRBD1 (6 bases). The length of the CDR3 is 13 residues. In germline, CDR1 is MNHEY, CDR2 SMNVEV (reference sequence). Trimming took off 9 bases at V and 4 bases at J, with 13 bases between the two ends. The CDR3 is CASKGGPNQPQHF. In nucleotides, the CDR3 is TGTGCCAGTAAGGGGGGCCCTAATCAGCCCCAGCATTTT.

This chain uses TRBV5-1 with TRBJ2-5; TRBD2 agrees at 7 bases. V lost 9 bases and J lost 3; bases outside the gene matches: 8. Germline loops: CDR1 SGHRS, CDR2 YFSETQ. The CDR3 length is 13 residues. The CDR3 is CATKGLAEETQYF. The CDR3 DNA reads TGCGCCACCAAGGGGCTAGCGGAAGAGACCCAGTACTTC.

The genes are TRBV27 and TRBJ1-4; D gene uncertain. Germline V lookup: CDR1 MNHEY, CDR2 SMNVEV (reference sequence). V was pared by 1 base and J by 0 bases, with 12 bases between. This CDR3 has 17 amino acids. Here the CDR3 DNA reads TGTGCCAGCAGTTTATACGGCAGAATCTCAACTAATGAAAAACTGTTTTTT. The encoded protein is CASSLYGRISTNEKLFF. Looking up the rest from reference TRBV27 and TRBJ1-4 gives the full variable domain: EAQVTQNPRYLITVTGKKLTVTCSQNMNHEYMSWYRQDPGLGLRQIYYSMNVEVTDKGDVPEGYKVSRKEKRNFPLILESPSPNQTSLYFCASSLYGRISTNEKLFFGSGTQLSVL.

This clone was picked up a small number of times. The V and J genes are TRBV19 and TRBJ2-1; the D call may be TRBD1 or TRBD2 (7 bases each). The CDR3 length is 16 residues. Looked up from germline, CDR1 is LNHDA and CDR2 is SQIVND (reference sequence). Trimming cost V 0 bases and J 4 bases, with 13 bases left between them. CDR3 nucleotides: TGTGCCAGTAGTATAGAAGCCCAGGGGGGGTACAATGAGCAGTTCTTC. Translation gives CASSIEAQGGYNEQFF. Looking up the rest from reference TRBV19 and TRBJ2-1 gives the full variable domain: DGGITQSPKYLFRKEGQNVTLSCEQNLNHDAMYWYRQDPGQGLRLIYYSQIVNDFQKGDIAEGYSVSREKKESFPLTVTSAQKNPTAFYLCASSIEAQGGYNEQFFGPGTRLTVL.

This chain uses TRBV2 with TRBJ2-3, with 7 bases that match TRBD1. Trimming removed 6 bases from V and 2 bases from J; junction bases left unmatched: 5. The CDR3 sequence is 14 residues long. The germline CDR1 and CDR2 sequences are SNHLY and FYNNEI. DNA for the CDR3: TGTGCCAGCAGCGAGGGACAGAACACAGATACGCAGTATTTT. Its protein product is CASSEGQNTDTQYF.

The chain recombines TRBV5-6 with TRBJ2-1; the D gene is possibly TRBD2 (5 bases). V lost 1 base to trimming and J lost 4 bases, with 12 bases between them. CDR1 and CDR2 from the germline V gene are SGHDT and YYEEEE. The length of the CDR3 is 15 residues. The CDR3 loop reads CASSLRLRHYNEQFF. The CDR3 coding sequence is TGTGCCAGCAGCTTGCGACTAAGACATTACAATGAGCAGTTCTTC.

The rearrangement links TRBV5-4 to TRBJ2-3; 9 nucleotides match TRBD1. Unmatched junction bases numbered 3, after V lost 6 bases and J lost 1 base. Per germline, CDR1 SGHNT and CDR2 YYREEE (reference sequence). The CDR3 loop spans 14 amino acids. In nucleotides, the CDR3 is TGTGCCAGCAACCGGGACAGGGGCACAGATACGCAGTATTTT. Translation: CASNRDRGTDTQYF.

The sample holds a few counts of this clone. The genes are TRBV4-2 and TRBJ2-2; TRBD2 might be the D (6 bases). V lost 4 bases to trimming and J lost 6 bases, with 18 bases between them. The CDR3 runs 16 residues. Germline assignment: CDR1 LGHNA and CDR2 YNFKEQ. The CDR3 nucleotides are TGTGCCAGCAGCCGAGCAACGGGAGAGGTGGCCGGGGAGCTGTTTTTT. Its protein is CASSRATGEVAGELFF.

This sequence joins TRBV9 and TRBJ2-2; D is unclear. The CDR3 is 13 residues long. V lost 0 bases and J lost 4, with 4 bases in between. CDR1 and CDR2 (germline): SGDLS, YYNGEE. The CDR3 DNA reads TGTGCCAGCAGCGTAGAAAGCACCGGGGAGCTGTTTTTT. Amino acid sequence: CASSVESTGELFF.

This clone was seen a few times. The rearrangement links TRBV6-1 to TRBJ2-5, with D unclear. Trimming left V 3 bases short and J 2 bases short, with 4 bases between. Germline V gene lookup returns CDR1 MNHNS and CDR2 SASEGT. The length of the CDR3 is 12 residues. CDR3 protein: CASSDDQETQYF. CDR3 sequence (DNA): TGTGCCAGCAGTGACGATCAAGAGACCCAGTACTTC.

This chain uses TRBV1 with TRBJ2-5; TRBD2, the table's D call, lacks a check against the DNA. TRBV1 counts as a pseudogene. The CDR3 is 16 residues long. DNA for the CDR3: TGCACCAGCAGAAATGGGACTAGCCGCGCTAGGGAGACCCAGTACTTC. Translating gives CTSRNGTSRARETQYF.

The V and J genes are TRBV13 and TRBJ1-2, with 9 positions matching TRBD1. J gave up 8 bases and V 5 bases, and 9 bases lay outside the gene matches. Germline CDR1 is PRHDT and CDR2 is FYEKMQ (reference sequence). The CDR3 runs 14 residues. DNA for the CDR3: TGTGCCAGCAGCACCCGGGACAGGGATCAGGGCTACACCTTC. Encoded protein: CASSTRDRDQGYTF. The full variable domain, its missing parts supplied by reference TRBV13 and TRBJ1-2, is AAGVIQSPRHLIKEKRETATLKCYPIPRHDTVYWYQQGPGQDPQFLISFYEKMQSDKGSIPDRFSAQQFSDYHSELNMSSLELGDSALYFCASSTRDRDQGYTFGSGTRLTVV.

This chain connects TRBV30 to TRBJ1-3; possible D gene TRBD1, 5 bases. The germline V gene has CDR1 GTSNPN and CDR2 SVGIG (reference sequence). V lost 3 bases and J lost 2, with 11 bases in between. CDR3 length equals 14 residues. CDR3 sequence reads: CAWSAGGAGNTIYF. CDR3 sequence (DNA): TGTGCCTGGAGCGCTGGGGGAGCTGGAAACACCATATATTTT.

For the CDR3, the DNA is TGCGCCAGCAGATCCGGGACAGGGACGCTCACTGAAGCTTTCTTT. Its translation: CASRSGTGTLTEAFF. V and J are TRBV5-1 and TRBJ1-1; TRBD1 matches at 9 bases. Germline V gives CDR1 SGHRS, CDR2 YFSETQ. Trimming removed 5 bases from V and 4 bases from J; junction bases left unmatched: 9. The CDR3 sequence is 15 residues long.

The chain combines TRBV5-1 with TRBJ2-4; 13 bases are shared with TRBD2. Germline V gene sequence: CDR1 SGHRS, CDR2 YFSETQ. V trimming: 0 bases; J trimming: 5 bases; junction bases outside the gene matches: 5. The CDR3 sequence is 17 residues long. DNA of the CDR3: TGCGCCAGCAGCTTGGTGGGGACTAGCGGGACCCAAAACATTCAGTACTTC. It encodes CASSLVGTSGTQNIQYF.

This rearrangement joins TRBV25-1 to TRBJ2-5; possible D gene TRBD1, 5 bases. Germline CDR1 MGHDK, CDR2 SYGVNS. The length of the CDR3 is 15 residues. V was shortened by 3 bases and J by 3 bases, with 14 bases between the two germline ends. The CDR3 region has the DNA TGTGCCAGCAGTGAGATCAGGGTTCGGGAAGAGACCCAGTACTTC. This gives the protein CASSEIRVREETQYF.

The J gene is TRBJ1-2, the V gene TRBV19; TRBD1 might be the D (5 bases). The CDR3 extends over 17 amino acids. Germline-derived CDR1 and CDR2 are LNHDA and SQIVND (reference sequence). V shed 2 bases and J shed 0 bases, with 16 bases lying between them. CDR3 loop: CASSIRQGGLANYGYTF. The CDR3 nucleotides are TGTGCCAGTAGTATACGGCAGGGAGGGTTGGCTAACTATGGCTACACCTTC.

This clone was seen more than once but under ten times. The V gene is TRBV5-1, the J gene TRBJ2-7; 10 bases are shared with TRBD2. The CDR3 sequence is 13 residues long. J lost 2 bases, V lost 5 bases, and 1 base had no gene match. Germline loops: CDR1 SGHRS, CDR2 YFSETQ. In DNA form, the CDR3 reads TGCGCCAGCAGACTAGCGGGACCCTACGAGCAGTACTTC. Residues: CASRLAGPYEQYF.

Only a few counts were recorded for this clone. This chain uses TRBV5-1 with TRBJ2-7; TRBD1 matches at 8 bases. Trimming cost V 7 bases and J 5 bases; bases outside gene matches: 8. The CDR3 runs to 13 residues. CDR1 is SGHRS and CDR2 is YFSETQ in the germline V gene. In DNA form, the CDR3 reads TGCGCCAGCTATCAGGACAGGGCAAACGAGCAGTACTTC. Its protein is CASYQDRANEQYF.

The rearrangement joins TRBV6-6 to TRBJ2-3; 7 positions agree with TRBD2. The germline CDR1 and CDR2 sequences are MNHNY and SVGAGI (reference sequence). Losses at the gene ends were 6 bases for V and 3 bases for J; bases not matched to a gene: 6. This CDR3 has 14 amino acids. CDR3 in DNA: TGTGCCAGCAGAAAGCGGGATCGTACAGATACGCAGTATTTT. It is translated as CASRKRDRTDTQYF.

The chain employs TRBV27 and TRBJ2-1; 8 positions match TRBD2. J gave up 0 bases and V 1 base, and 11 bases lay outside the gene matches. Germline V gives CDR1 MNHEY, CDR2 SMNVEV (reference sequence). The CDR3 loop spans 19 amino acids. CDR3 DNA sequence: TGTGCCAGCAGTTTATTCCCCCTCTCGGCGGGGGGCTCCTACAATGAGCAGTTCTTC. This sequence encodes CASSLFPLSAGGSYNEQFF.